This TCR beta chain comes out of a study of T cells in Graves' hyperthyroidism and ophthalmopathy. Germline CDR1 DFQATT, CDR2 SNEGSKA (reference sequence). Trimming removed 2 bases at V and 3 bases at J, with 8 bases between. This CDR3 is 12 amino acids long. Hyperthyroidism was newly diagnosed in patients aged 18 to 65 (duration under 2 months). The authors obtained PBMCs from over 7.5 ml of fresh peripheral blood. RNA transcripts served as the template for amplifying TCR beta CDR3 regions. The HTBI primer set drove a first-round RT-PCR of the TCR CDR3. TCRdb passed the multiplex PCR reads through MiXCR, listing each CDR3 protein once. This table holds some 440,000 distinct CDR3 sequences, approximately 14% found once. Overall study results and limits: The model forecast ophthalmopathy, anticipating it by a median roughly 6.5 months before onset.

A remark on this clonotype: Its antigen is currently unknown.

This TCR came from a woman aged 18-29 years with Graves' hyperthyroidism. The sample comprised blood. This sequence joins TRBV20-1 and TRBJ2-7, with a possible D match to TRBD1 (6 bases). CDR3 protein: CSARRQDYEQYF. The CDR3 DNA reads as TGCAGTGCTAGAAGACAGGACTACGAGCAGTACTTC.